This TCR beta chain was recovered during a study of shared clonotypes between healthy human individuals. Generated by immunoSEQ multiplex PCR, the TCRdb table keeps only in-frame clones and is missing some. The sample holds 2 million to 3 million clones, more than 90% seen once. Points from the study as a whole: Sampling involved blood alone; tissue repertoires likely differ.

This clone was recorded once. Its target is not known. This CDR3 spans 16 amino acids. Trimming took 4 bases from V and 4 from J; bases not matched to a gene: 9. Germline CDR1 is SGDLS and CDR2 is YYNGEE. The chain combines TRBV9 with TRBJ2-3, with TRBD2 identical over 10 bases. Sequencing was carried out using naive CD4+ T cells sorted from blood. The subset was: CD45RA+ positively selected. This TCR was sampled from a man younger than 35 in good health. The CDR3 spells CASSSLGTSESDTQYF. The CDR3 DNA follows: TGTGCCAGCAGCTCCCTCGGGACTAGCGAGTCAGATACGCAGTATTTT.